The 12 T cell receptor beta chains in this list originate from one sample, sequenced in a study of blood T cell repertoires in COVID-19. Using immunoSEQ multiplex PCR, the repertoire was profiled, and TCRdb retains in-frame clones only, with some absent. The sample gives 75,000 to 90,000 clones, about 84% of which show up once; 7.5% to 9.5% is in the top ten. Sequencing was carried out using peripheral blood. These receptors all stem from a man between 45 and 60 years old with active COVID-19.

The V gene is TRBV11-2, the J gene TRBJ1-2; tentative D call: TRBD1 (5 bases). This CDR3 comprises 13 residues. Per germline, CDR1 SGHAT and CDR2 FQNNGV. Trimming removed 4 bases from V and 5 bases from J, with 11 bases in between. In DNA form, the CDR3 reads TGTGCCAGCAGCTCGGACCGGGGGTATGGCTACACCTTC. Protein sequence: CASSSDRGYGYTF.

This clone showed up just once. The CDR3 DNA is TGTGCCAGCAGTTTATTAGGCAGGGAACAAGAGACCCAGTACTTC. It codes for CASSLLGREQETQYF. This rearrangement joins TRBV27 to TRBJ2-5; D perhaps matches TRBD1 (5 bases). This CDR3 spans 15 amino acids. Per the germline V gene, CDR1 is MNHEY and CDR2 is SMNVEV (reference sequence). V lost 1 base to trimming and J lost 2 bases, with 11 bases between them.

The V call is TRBV29-1, the J call TRBJ2-1; TRBD1 aligns across 7 bases. V was clipped by 8 bases and J by 4 bases; unmatched bases: 8. The CDR3 has 13 amino acids. CDR1 and CDR2 (germline): SQVTM, ANQGSEA. For the CDR3, the DNA is TGCAGCTTCCGACAGGGCTTTTACAATGAGCAGTTCTTC. Translated, it gives CSFRQGFYNEQFF.

This chain connects TRBV19 to TRBJ2-7; possibly TRBD2 for D (7 bases). Germline V CDR1 and CDR2: LNHDA, SQIVND (reference sequence). The ends were cut back, 5 bases at V and 2 bases at J, with 25 bases in the middle. This CDR3 spans 18 amino acids. CDR3 nucleotide sequence: TGTGCCAGTAGTTCCCTCCCCCCCTGGGGGGGCAGGGCCTACGAGCAGTACTTC. Its translation is CASSSLPPWGGRAYEQYF. The full variable domain, completed using reference TRBV19 and TRBJ2-7, is DGGITQSPKYLFRKEGQNVTLSCEQNLNHDAMYWYRQDPGQGLRLIYYSQIVNDFQKGDIAEGYSVSREKKESFPLTVTSAQKNPTAFYLCASSSLPPWGGRAYEQYFGPGTRLTVT.

The J gene is TRBJ2-1, the V gene TRBV6-5, with 10 bases that match TRBD1. Germline CDR1 MNHEY, CDR2 SVGAGI. J lost 3 bases, V lost 8 bases, and 4 bases had no gene match. This CDR3 has 14 residues. The CDR3 loop reads CASGRDRGYNEQFF. For the CDR3, the DNA is TGTGCCAGCGGAAGGGACAGGGGCTACAATGAGCAGTTCTTC.

This chain links TRBV4-3 with TRBJ1-4; no reliable D call. CDR1 and CDR2 from the germline V gene are LGHNA and YSLEER. There are 13 residues in the CDR3. Trimming pared 0 bases from V and 8 bases from J, leaving 7 bases between. CDR3 in amino acids: CASSQDAGEKLFF. In DNA form, the CDR3 reads TGCGCCAGCAGCCAAGATGCGGGGGAAAAACTGTTTTTT.

The rearrangement uses TRBV3-1 (or the pseudogene TRBV3-2) and TRBJ1-2; D unresolved. This CDR3 is built from 14 residues. Germline CDR1 LGHDT, CDR2 YNNKEL (reference sequence). V lost 0 bases to trimming and J lost 3 bases, with 8 bases between them. CDR3 sequence: CASSQDVQYYGYTF. The CDR3 DNA reads as TGTGCCAGCAGCCAAGACGTCCAGTACTATGGCTACACCTTC.

In regard to this clone: At one of its ends the junction is not consistent with the germline gene, which may arise from a read error. The chain joins TRBV7-2 to TRBJ2-2; 8 bases match TRBD1. The CDR3 extends over 16 amino acids. The germline V gene encodes CDR1 SGHTA and CDR2 FQGNSA. CDR3: CASSLEDRVVTGELFF. The CDR3, as DNA: TGTGCCAGCAGTTTAGAGGACAGGGTAGTTACCGGGGAGCTGTTTTTT.

This chain connects TRBV9 to TRBJ2-7; possible D gene TRBD2, 7 bases. This CDR3 is built from 15 residues. CDR1 and CDR2 from the germline V gene are SGDLS and YYNGEE. V lost 4 bases to trimming and J lost 0 bases, with 14 bases between them. CDR3: CASSKGGTTSYEQYF. CDR3 bases: TGTGCCAGCAGCAAGGGGGGGACTACCTCCTACGAGCAGTACTTC.

The CDR3 bases are TGTGCCAGCAGCTCTTCAGACCGGGCGGGAGGGCTTACCGGGGAGCTGTTTTTT. Amino acids: CASSSSDRAGGLTGELFF. J is TRBJ2-2 and V is TRBV11-2; 9 bases are a match to TRBD2. The J segment lost 5 bases and the V segment lost 4 bases, leaving 14 bases of the junction unmatched. Germline-derived CDR1 and CDR2 are SGHAT and FQNNGV. The CDR3 loop spans 18 amino acids.

The rearrangement joins TRBV3-1 (or the pseudogene TRBV3-2) to TRBJ2-1; D possibly corresponds to TRBD2 (6 bases). V shed 4 bases and J shed 2 bases, with 18 bases lying between them. Germline V gives CDR1 LGHDT, CDR2 YNNKEL (reference sequence). This CDR3 contains 17 residues. CDR3 protein: CASSLPFRCGAYNEQFF. The CDR3 nucleotides are TGTGCCAGCAGCCTCCCATTCCGCTGCGGGGCCTACAATGAGCAGTTCTTC.

The CDR3 spells CASSLITGGAGTEAFF. CDR3 bases: TGCGCCAGCAGCCTAATAACAGGGGGCGCGGGCACTGAAGCTTTCTTT. The chain carries TRBV5-1 and TRBJ1-1, with TRBD1 matching over 9 bases. Germline V CDR1 and CDR2: SGHRS, YFSETQ. The CDR3 runs 16 residues. Germline trimming cut 4 bases from V and 4 bases from J; bases unmatched to any gene: 11.